The 29 T cell receptor beta chains below come from one sample, sequenced in a study of CD8 T cells in ankylosing spondylitis (TCRdb year 2017). Libraries were constructed by 5' RACE. Reads for this sample came from an Illumina HiSeq 2500. The raw public reads went through TCRdb reprocessing: fastp at Q25, MiXCR clone calling, in-frame beta chains kept. Entries that share a CDR3 protein sequence are merged under the most common genes and DNA. The sample table holds some 150,000 distinct CDR3 sequences, of which about 10% were seen once. About 3.8% of the sample is held by the ten biggest clonotypes. The sample was blood, either unsorted or a sorted T cell fraction (not recorded which). These TCRs come from a female donor with ankylosing spondylitis or in good health (not recorded which).

The chain uses TRBV5-1 and TRBJ2-2, with 10 bases matching TRBD2. In germline, CDR1 is SGHRS, CDR2 YFSETQ. V lost 8 bases, J lost 4 bases, and 2 bases stayed unmatched. This CDR3 comprises 13 residues. CDR3 DNA: TGCGCCAGACTAGCGGGAATCACCGGGGAGCTGTTTTTT. Amino acid sequence: CARLAGITGELFF.

This clonotype was detected ten times or more. The chain joins TRBV6-1 to TRBJ2-1; TRBD2 matches 10 bases. The ends lost 2 bases at V and 6 bases at J; junction bases unmatched: 7. Germline CDR1 and CDR2: MNHNS and SASEGT. The CDR3 runs 16 residues. CDR3 sequence: CASSESPSGRGNEQFF. The CDR3 DNA reads TGTGCCAGCAGTGAATCCCCTAGCGGGAGAGGCAATGAGCAGTTCTTC.

This clonotype has ten or more counts. The chain uses TRBV5-1 and TRBJ2-5, with D unclear. Trimming stripped 4 bases from V and 1 base from J, with 11 bases between. CDR1 and CDR2 from the germline V gene are SGHRS and YFSETQ. CDR3 length: 14 amino acids. This chain's CDR3 is CASSPLRLQETQYF. In DNA form, the CDR3 reads TGCGCCAGCAGCCCCCTGAGGCTCCAAGAGACCCAGTACTTC.

This clonotype was picked up many times. The rearrangement links TRBV12-3 or TRBV12-4 to TRBJ1-1; D may be TRBD1 (5 bases). The CDR3 is 12 residues long. V was shortened by 2 bases and J by 8 bases, with 9 bases between the two germline ends. Here the CDR3 DNA reads TGTGCCAGCAGTTTATCCAGGGCCGAAGCTTTCTTT. This translates into CASSLSRAEAFF.

This chain links TRBV28 with TRBJ2-1; D unclear. The V end was cut by 5 bases, the J end by 8 bases, with 10 bases between. The CDR3 is 12 amino acids. Per the germline V gene, CDR1 is MDHEN and CDR2 is SYDVKM. CDR3 residues: CASSPQTDEQFF. The CDR3 DNA reads as TGTGCCAGCAGTCCCCAGACGGATGAGCAGTTCTTC.

The sample holds many counts of this clonotype. J is TRBJ2-5 and V is TRBV29-1; 12 bases map to TRBD1. The CDR3 contains 14 residues. J was trimmed by 4 bases and V by 4 bases; bases with no gene match: 4. Germline CDR1 reads SQVTM; CDR2 reads ANQGSEA. The CDR3 region is CSVGDRGRVETQYF. Here the CDR3 DNA reads TGCAGCGTTGGGGACAGGGGGCGGGTAGAGACCCAGTACTTC.

On this clonotype: A much more abundant neighbour one base away suggests this may be a read error. The CDR3 loop is CSVEDQGGPGQPQRF. In DNA form, the CDR3 reads TGCAGCGTTGAGGACCAGGGGGGGCCTGGTCAGCCCCAGCGTTTT. The chain joins TRBV29-1 to TRBJ1-5; 7 bases agree with TRBD1. The CDR3 length is 15 residues. From germline, CDR1 is SQVTM and CDR2 ANQGSEA.

This clonotype was counted a few times. This sequence joins TRBV23-1 and TRBJ2-2; 9 bases are a match to TRBD1. Being an ORF, TRBV23-1 has a function that is uncertain. The CDR3 has 15 residues. With 4 bases clipped from V and 3 bases from J, the junction kept 3 bases outside the gene matches. CDR3 sequence: CASSRTGEDTGELFF. CDR3 DNA: TGCGCCAGCAGTCGGACAGGGGAGGACACCGGGGAGCTGTTTTTT.

This clonotype was seen more than once but under ten times. The chain couples TRBV29-1 to TRBJ2-1, with 14 bases that match TRBD2. V was pared by 7 bases and J by 2 bases, with 1 base of the junction left unmatched. This CDR3 region has 14 residues. CDR1 is SQVTM and CDR2 is ANQGSEA in the germline V gene. The CDR3 reads CSGGLAGAYNEQFF. CDR3 in DNA: TGCAGCGGGGGACTAGCGGGAGCCTACAATGAGCAGTTCTTC.

The table lists this clonotype with a few counts. V gene TRBV5-1 combines with J gene TRBJ2-1, with D tentatively TRBD2 (7 bases). CDR3 length equals 15 residues. The germline V gene encodes CDR1 SGHRS and CDR2 YFSETQ. V lost 7 bases to trimming and J lost 9 bases, with 23 bases between them. The DNA of the CDR3 is TGCGCCAGCGCCTTGGGGGGGGCAGGGTCTGGTGAGCAGTTCTTC. Protein sequence: CASALGGAGSGEQFF.

This clonotype came up many times. At one boundary the junction diverges from the germline segment, which might be a read error. The chain is built from TRBV5-1 and TRBJ1-2, with D possibly matching TRBD1 (6 bases). Germline CDR1 reads SGHRS; CDR2 reads YFSETQ. The CDR3 runs 16 residues. CDR3 region: CASSLSAPGQTGNSAF. CDR3 DNA sequence: TGCGCCAGCAGCTTGTCGGCCCCGGGGCAGACAGGCAACAGCGCCTTC. Combining the CDR3 with reference TRBV5-1 and TRBJ1-2 gives the whole variable domain KAGVTQTPRYLIKTRGQQVTLSCSPISGHRSVSWYQQTPGQGLQFLFEYFSETQRNKGNFPGRFSGRQFSNSRSEMNVSTLELGDSALYLCASSLSAPGQTGNSAFGSGTRLTVV.

Of note for this clonotype: This may stem from a read error, because a much larger clone lies one nucleotide away. This rearrangement joins TRBV20-1 to TRBJ2-1; D might be TRBD1 (5 bases). Per the germline V gene, CDR1 is DFQATT and CDR2 is SNEGSKA (reference sequence). This CDR3 contains 14 residues. CDR3 nucleotide sequence: TGCAGTGCTCATGACAGTTACCCCTACAATGAGCAGCTCTTC. It is translated as CSAHDSYPYNEQLF.

At least ten counts were recorded for this clonotype. The rearrangement uses TRBV10-3 and TRBJ1-1, with D hard to call. This CDR3 is built from 14 residues. Germline V lookup: CDR1 ENHRY, CDR2 SYGVKD. V gave up 10 bases and J gave up 0 bases, with 15 bases separating them. CDR3 amino acids: CATLRSTMNTEAFF. The CDR3 DNA sequence: TGTGCCACCCTAAGGAGCACGATGAACACTGAAGCTTTCTTT.

This clonotype has ten or more counts. V and J are TRBV29-1 and TRBJ1-1; D call uncertain. The CDR3 consists of 12 residues. Trimming stripped 3 bases from V and 6 bases from J, with 11 bases between. CDR1 SQVTM and CDR2 ANQGSEA come from the germline V gene. The CDR3 region has the DNA TGCAGCGTTGATAACCTAAGGGCTGAAGCTTTCTTT. Translation gives CSVDNLRAEAFF.

This clonotype was seen many times. The V gene is TRBV20-1, the J gene TRBJ2-1; no definite D call. The CDR3 is made up of 16 amino acids. V shed 1 base and J shed 0 bases, with 13 bases lying between them. Germline V CDR1 and CDR2: DFQATT, SNEGSKA (reference sequence). CDR3 in DNA: TGCAGTGCTAGAGTTACGCGCGGTAGCTCCTACAATGAGCAGTTCTTC. Protein product: CSARVTRGSSYNEQFF.

This clonotype was seen a handful of times. The V call is TRBV7-9, the J call TRBJ2-7; 12 bases align to TRBD2. CDR1 is SEHNR and CDR2 is FQNEAQ in the germline V gene (reference sequence). The ends lost 3 bases at V and 1 base at J; junction bases unmatched: 7. The CDR3 consists of 17 residues. The DNA of the CDR3 is TGTGCCAGCAGCTTCGAAAGAGGACTAGCGGGATCCTACGAGCAGTACTTC. Protein product: CASSFERGLAGSYEQYF.

This clonotype was found many times. The genes are TRBV12-3 or TRBV12-4 and TRBJ2-3; TRBD2 matches 8 bases. The CDR3 runs 16 residues. V lost 5 bases, J lost 1 base, and 8 bases stayed unmatched. This CDR3 reads CASSLPTLAGTDTQYF. The CDR3 nucleotides are TGTGCCAGCAGTCTACCAACACTAGCGGGCACAGATACGCAGTATTTT.

This clonotype came up many times. The chain carries TRBV5-1 and TRBJ2-1; either TRBD1 or TRBD2 may fit D (5 bases each). Germline CDR1 is SGHRS and CDR2 is YFSETQ. Trimming cost V 4 bases and J 6 bases, with 20 bases left between them. This CDR3 spans 16 amino acids. In DNA form, the CDR3 reads TGCGCCAGCAGCCCGTCGTCCCTAGGGACGCTCAATGAGCAGTTCTTC. This gives the protein CASSPSSLGTLNEQFF. The full variable domain, rest sourced from reference TRBV5-1 and TRBJ2-1, is KAGVTQTPRYLIKTRGQQVTLSCSPISGHRSVSWYQQTPGQGLQFLFEYFSETQRNKGNFPGRFSGRQFSNSRSEMNVSTLELGDSALYLCASSPSSLGTLNEQFFGPGTRLTVL.

The J gene is TRBJ2-1, the V gene TRBV12-3 or TRBV12-4; D remains ambiguous. The V end lost 3 bases, the J end lost 6 bases, and 12 bases lay between the germline ends. CDR3 length equals 14 residues. Here the CDR3 reads CASSFSPPPNEQFF. CDR3 coding DNA: TGTGCCAGCAGTTTTTCCCCCCCCCCCAATGAGCAGTTCTTC.

This clonotype was counted at least ten times. This rearrangement joins TRBV11-2 to TRBJ2-1; D unclear. Trimming stripped 5 bases from V and 8 bases from J, with 10 bases between. This CDR3 has 12 amino acids. Per germline, CDR1 SGHAT and CDR2 FQNNGV. The CDR3 nucleotides read TGTGCCAGCAGCCATACTCGCTATGAGCAGTTCTTC. This translates into CASSHTRYEQFF.

This clonotype has more than one count but fewer than ten. In nucleotides, the CDR3 is TGCGCCAGCAGCTTTTTACCGGGACAGGGCCCTCAGCCCCAGCATTTT. Amino acids: CASSFLPGQGPQPQHF. The chain uses TRBV5-1 and TRBJ1-5; 9 bases match TRBD1. Germline CDR1 is SGHRS and CDR2 is YFSETQ. The CDR3 has 16 amino acids. V dropped 2 bases and J dropped 6; count of bases not matched to a gene: 9. The whole variable domain, remainder taken from reference TRBV5-1 and TRBJ1-5, is KAGVTQTPRYLIKTRGQQVTLSCSPISGHRSVSWYQQTPGQGLQFLFEYFSETQRNKGNFPGRFSGRQFSNSRSEMNVSTLELGDSALYLCASSFLPGQGPQPQHFGDGTRLSIL.

This clonotype has only a few counts. The V and J genes are TRBV5-1 and TRBJ1-6; perhaps TRBD1 as D (5 bases). Deletions cut 2 bases from V and 0 bases from J, with 15 bases between. The CDR3 runs to 18 residues. Germline loops: CDR1 SGHRS, CDR2 YFSETQ. Here the CDR3 reads CASSFDRSGSSYNSPLHF. The CDR3 DNA follows: TGCGCCAGCAGCTTTGACAGATCGGGAAGCTCCTATAATTCACCCCTCCACTTT.

This clonotype was picked up many times. V usage is TRBV20-1 and J usage is TRBJ2-4; perhaps TRBD2 as D (6 bases). Per germline, CDR1 DFQATT and CDR2 SNEGSKA (reference sequence). The CDR3 spans 14 residues. V lost 2 bases and J 0 bases, leaving 8 bases between the germline ends. The chain's CDR3 is CSARPGLAKNIQYF. DNA for the CDR3: TGCAGTGCTAGACCGGGACTAGCCAAAAACATTCAGTACTTC.

In its sample, this clonotype was seen many times. The chain combines TRBV29-1 with TRBJ1-2, with 7 positions matching TRBD1. This CDR3 region has 14 residues. J was trimmed by 0 bases and V by 3 bases; bases with no gene match: 4. CDR1 and CDR2 from the germline V gene are SQVTM and ANQGSEA. Here the CDR3 reads CSVEGRGSNYGYTF. The DNA for the CDR3 is TGCAGCGTTGAGGGCAGGGGGTCTAACTATGGCTACACCTTC.

This clonotype was seen ten or more times. The V gene is TRBV29-1, the J gene TRBJ1-1; D ambiguous. Germline CDR1 is SQVTM and CDR2 is ANQGSEA. The CDR3 consists of 12 residues. V lost 6 bases and J 6 bases, leaving 14 bases between the germline ends. The CDR3 protein is CSVDQRTSEAFF. As DNA, the CDR3 is TGCAGCGTCGACCAAAGGACCTCTGAAGCTTTCTTT.

This clonotype was observed at least ten times. The rearrangement uses TRBV30 and TRBJ2-7; a possible D gene is TRBD2 (5 bases). CDR1 and CDR2 (germline): GTSNPN, SVGIG (reference sequence). Trimming took off 1 base at V and 3 bases at J, with 13 bases between the two ends. The CDR3 contains 14 residues. The CDR3 is CAWSDGVGRYEQYF. CDR3 bases: TGTGCCTGGAGTGACGGGGTAGGACGCTACGAGCAGTACTTC. Combining the CDR3 with reference TRBV30 and TRBJ2-7 gives the whole variable domain SQTIHQWPATLVQPVGSPLSLECTVEGTSNPNLYWYRQAAGRGLQLLFYSVGIGQISSEVPQNLSASRPQDRQFILSSKKLLLSDSGFYLCAWSDGVGRYEQYFGPGTRLTVT.

Ten or more counts support this clonotype. The chain joins TRBV5-1 to TRBJ2-2; D gene uncertain. The CDR3 runs 14 residues. Per germline, CDR1 SGHRS and CDR2 YFSETQ. V shed 0 bases and J shed 1 base, with 4 bases lying between them. CDR3 loop: CASSLAMNTGELFF. The CDR3 bases are TGCGCCAGCAGCTTGGCTATGAACACCGGGGAGCTGTTTTTT.

This clonotype was found many times. The V gene is TRBV20-1, the J gene TRBJ2-1; 15 bases match TRBD2. Unmatched junction bases numbered 9, after V lost 6 bases and J lost 12 bases. There are 14 residues in the CDR3. Germline V gives CDR1 DFQATT, CDR2 SNEGSKA (reference sequence). The CDR3 region is CSAPSGTSGRWQFF. The CDR3 DNA sequence: TGCAGTGCCCCGTCCGGGACTAGCGGGAGGTGGCAGTTCTTC.

This clonotype was observed many times. This chain joins TRBV12-3 or TRBV12-4 and TRBJ2-4; D is possibly TRBD2 (6 bases). The CDR3 sequence is 13 residues long. The ends were cut back, 4 bases at V and 11 bases at J, with 15 bases in the middle. CDR3: CASSSSGEDFQYF. The CDR3, as DNA: TGTGCCAGCAGTTCGTCGGGAGAGGATTTTCAGTACTTC.